Each of the 8 T cell receptor beta chains below was sequenced from the same sample in a study of cytomegalovirus exposure and HLA in healthy donors. Use of 60 Vbeta and 13 Jbeta primers characterized the PCR. Assay used: immunoSEQ multiplex PCR; TCRdb lists only in-frame clones, some missing. Counted here are about 120,000 clones, 15% occurring once; the ten biggest clones make up over 1.5%. Sequencing was performed on PBMCs. The origin of the receptors is a woman between 18 and 30 years old in good health and CMV-seronegative.

This clone appeared a few times. The rearrangement uses TRBV6-5 and TRBJ2-7; 11 bases line up with TRBD1. The CDR3 length is 15 residues. Germline values: CDR1 MNHEY, CDR2 SVGAGI. V lost 2 bases to trimming and J lost 5 bases; unmatched junction nucleotides: 5. CDR3 sequence reads: CASSYGGTGGNEQYF. In nucleotides, the CDR3 is TGTGCCAGCAGTTACGGGGGGACAGGGGGAAACGAGCAGTACTTC.

This clone was picked up a small number of times. The chain has TRBV27 and TRBJ2-5; D is perhaps TRBD1 (5 bases). CDR3 length: 14 amino acids. The germline V and J ends were trimmed by 6 bases and 0 bases, with 11 bases remaining between them. CDR1 is MNHEY, CDR2 SMNVEV, per germline (reference sequence). The CDR3 spells CASSWGSYQETQYF. CDR3 DNA sequence: TGTGCCAGCAGCTGGGGCTCATACCAAGAGACCCAGTACTTC.

This clone occurred a few times. V and J are TRBV28 and TRBJ1-3; TRBD1 might be the D (6 bases). Germline-derived CDR1 and CDR2 are MDHEN and SYDVKM. V shed 5 bases and J shed 7 bases, with 12 bases lying between them. The CDR3 covers 13 residues. This chain's CDR3 is CASSDPGVNTIYF. Written as DNA, the CDR3 is TGTGCCAGCAGTGACCCAGGGGTCAACACCATATATTTT.

This clone has a handful of counts. J is TRBJ2-7 and V is TRBV28; 14 nucleotides align to TRBD2. Germline assignment: CDR1 MDHEN and CDR2 SYDVKM. CDR3 length: 16 amino acids. With V trimmed by 5 bases and J by 2 bases, 5 bases remained unmatched. CDR3 sequence: CASSAGTSGGPYEQYF. CDR3 nucleotides: TGTGCCAGCAGTGCCGGGACTAGCGGGGGCCCCTACGAGCAGTACTTC.

This clone has only a few counts. V usage is TRBV7-8 and J usage is TRBJ2-1, with 11 bases that match TRBD2. This CDR3 contains 14 residues. Germline V gives CDR1 SGHVS, CDR2 FQNEAQ. Losses at the gene ends were 6 bases for V and 2 bases for J; bases not matched to a gene: 0. CDR3 residues: CASRTSGAYNEQFF. CDR3 coding DNA: TGTGCCAGCAGGACTAGCGGGGCCTACAATGAGCAGTTCTTC. Looking up the rest from reference TRBV7-8 and TRBJ2-1 gives the full variable domain: GAGVSQSPRYKVAKRGQDVALRCDPISGHVSLFWYQQALGQGPEFLTYFQNEAQLDKSGLPSDRFFAERPEGSVSTLKIQRTQQEDSAVYLCASRTSGAYNEQFFGPGTRLTVL.

This clone was detected a few times. J is TRBJ1-1 and V is TRBV30; 12 nucleotides agree with TRBD1. The CDR3 sequence is 18 residues long. CDR1 GTSNPN and CDR2 SVGIG come from the germline V gene (reference sequence). The J segment lost 10 bases and the V segment lost 0 bases, leaving 18 bases of the junction unmatched. The CDR3 here is CAWSVPELGTGGFGGAFF. In DNA, the CDR3 is TGTGCCTGGAGTGTACCAGAATTAGGGACAGGGGGCTTTGGGGGAGCTTTCTTT.

The J gene is TRBJ2-3, the V gene TRBV14; 12 nucleotides line up with TRBD2. CDR3 length: 20 residues. With 3 bases clipped from V and 2 bases from J, the junction kept 15 bases outside the gene matches. Germline V gene lookup returns CDR1 SGHDN and CDR2 FVKESK. CDR3 amino acids: CASSQSNLAGGFFPTDTQYF. The CDR3 DNA sequence: TGTGCCAGCAGCCAGAGTAACCTAGCGGGAGGGTTTTTCCCCACAGATACGCAGTATTTT.

The rearrangement links TRBV30 to TRBJ2-5; a possible D gene is TRBD2 (5 bases). V lost 1 base, J lost 2 bases, and 11 bases lay in between. The CDR3 length is 14 residues. Germline V gene lookup returns CDR1 GTSNPN and CDR2 SVGIG (reference sequence). The CDR3 DNA sequence: TGTGCCTGGAGTGCCCACAGCGGACAAGAGACCCAGTACTTC. Amino acids: CAWSAHSGQETQYF. Full variable domain (remainder filled in from reference TRBV30 and TRBJ2-5): SQTIHQWPATLVQPVGSPLSLECTVEGTSNPNLYWYRQAAGRGLQLLFYSVGIGQISSEVPQNLSASRPQDRQFILSSKKLLLSDSGFYLCAWSAHSGQETQYFGPGTRLLVL.